A single sample gave rise to the 26 T cell receptor beta chains below, sequenced in a study of control samples from healthy donors and cancer patients. Only in-frame clones appear in the TCRdb table, and some are missing; sequencing was by immunoSEQ multiplex PCR. The sample includes around 130,000 clones, about 90% of them seen just once. What was sequenced was PBMCs. The receptors stem from a man aged 50 to 59 with head and neck cancer.

The chain has TRBV12-3 or TRBV12-4 and TRBJ2-1; possibly TRBD1 for D (6 bases). This CDR3 has 13 amino acids. With 9 bases removed from V and 6 bases from J, the gap between germline ends came to 15 bases. The CDR3 loop reads CASGTTDSNEQFF. The DNA for the CDR3 is TGTGCCAGTGGAACTACGGACAGCAATGAGCAGTTCTTC.

This rearrangement joins TRBV5-6 to TRBJ1-3; 8 bases agree with TRBD1. CDR1 SGHDT and CDR2 YYEEEE come from the germline V gene. V lost 0 bases and J lost 4; bases outside the gene matches: 12. The CDR3 runs to 18 residues. CDR3 in DNA: TGTGCCAGCAGCTTGGCGGCCCGGACAGGGATTGCCGGAAACACCATATATTTT. The encoded protein is CASSLAARTGIAGNTIYF.

This clone showed up just a few times. This sequence joins TRBV5-1 and TRBJ2-7; 7 nucleotides align to TRBD1. CDR3 length equals 13 residues. J gave up 11 bases and V 0 bases, and 8 bases lay outside the gene matches. In germline, CDR1 is SGHRS, CDR2 YFSETQ. This CDR3 reads CASSLGGTQGKYF. The DNA for the CDR3 is TGCGCCAGCAGCTTGGGGGGGACACAGGGGAAGTACTTC.

The chain joins TRBV29-1 to TRBJ2-5; D may be TRBD1 (6 bases). Germline CDR1 SQVTM, CDR2 ANQGSEA. Between the trimmed V and J ends, which lost 6 bases and 4 bases, there was a span of 15 bases. The CDR3 is made up of 13 amino acids. The CDR3 DNA reads TGCAGCGTGCCGGCAGGGGCCTCAGAGACCCAGTACTTC. Its protein is CSVPAGASETQYF. Combining the CDR3 with reference TRBV29-1 and TRBJ2-5 gives the whole variable domain SAVISQKPSRDICQRGTSLTIQCQVDSQVTMMFWYRQQPGQSLTLIATANQGSEATYESGFVIDKFPISRPNLTFSTLTVSNMSPEDSSIYLCSVPAGASETQYFGPGTRLLVL.

V is TRBV4-2 and J is TRBJ2-7; TRBD2 aligns across 7 bases. Per the germline V gene, CDR1 is LGHNA and CDR2 is YNFKEQ. This CDR3 region has 14 residues. V gave up 1 base and J gave up 3 bases; unmatched junction bases: 3. CDR3 bases: TGTGCCAGCAGCCAAGTGACTAGCAGCTACGAGCAGTACTTC. Protein: CASSQVTSSYEQYF.

The chain has TRBV5-4 and TRBJ2-1; D not resolved. The CDR3 is 13 residues long. The germline V and J ends were trimmed by 3 bases and 4 bases, with 8 bases remaining between them. Germline CDR1 and CDR2: SGHNT and YYREEE (reference sequence). Here the CDR3 reads CASSYGSYNEQFF. CDR3 in DNA: TGTGCCAGCAGCTACGGGTCTTACAATGAGCAGTTCTTC. The complete variable domain, with remaining parts taken from reference TRBV5-4 and TRBJ2-1, reads ETGVTQSPTHLIKTRGQQVTLRCSSQSGHNTVSWYQQALGQGPQFIFQYYREEENGRGNFPPRFSGLQFPNYSSELNVNALELDDSALYLCASSYGSYNEQFFGPGTRLTVL.

The V call is TRBV5-1, the J call TRBJ2-6; D not certain. V gave up 4 bases and J gave up 2 bases, with 10 bases separating them. The CDR3 sequence is 15 residues long. Germline V gene lookup returns CDR1 SGHRS and CDR2 YFSETQ. The CDR3 DNA is TGCGCCAGCAGCCCTGCTAGGGCTGGGGCCAACGTCCTGACTTTC. It encodes CASSPARAGANVLTF. Looking up the rest from reference TRBV5-1 and TRBJ2-6 gives the full variable domain: KAGVTQTPRYLIKTRGQQVTLSCSPISGHRSVSWYQQTPGQGLQFLFEYFSETQRNKGNFPGRFSGRQFSNSRSEMNVSTLELGDSALYLCASSPARAGANVLTFGAGSRLTVL.

The rearrangement links TRBV29-1 to TRBJ2-1; tentatively, D is TRBD2 (6 bases). This CDR3 has 14 amino acids. Germline loops: CDR1 SQVTM, CDR2 ANQGSEA. Trimming left V 6 bases short and J 0 bases short, with 12 bases between. CDR3 nucleotides: TGCAGCGTCGGCTTAGCGGCCTCCTACAATGAGCAGTTCTTC. This encodes CSVGLAASYNEQFF.

This clone is a singleton in its sample. The chain has TRBV6-2 or TRBV6-3 and TRBJ2-1; 8 nucleotides line up with TRBD1. The V gene's germline CDR1 is MNHEY and CDR2 SVGEGT. J gave up 0 bases and V 4 bases, and 8 bases lay outside the gene matches. This CDR3 contains 17 residues. The CDR3 protein is CASSLGQGSSSYNEQFF. DNA of the CDR3: TGTGCCAGCAGTTTAGGACAGGGAAGTAGCTCCTACAATGAGCAGTTCTTC.

The chain joins TRBV5-1 to TRBJ1-2; 7 bases agree with TRBD1. V gave up 4 bases and J gave up 7 bases; unmatched junction bases: 13. Germline CDR1 is SGHRS and CDR2 is YFSETQ. The CDR3 totals 15 residues. The CDR3 bases are TGCGCCAGCAGCGTCGGGACAGATATTCAGGGTGGCTACACCTTC. Its protein is CASSVGTDIQGGYTF.

This rearrangement joins TRBV18 to TRBJ2-7; 9 nucleotides match TRBD2. Germline assignment: CDR1 KGHSH and CDR2 LQKENI. With 3 bases clipped from V and 5 bases from J, the junction kept 5 bases outside the gene matches. CDR3 length: 14 residues. The CDR3 bases are TGTGCCAGCTCACCCGTGCGGGGGGGGGACGAGCAGTACTTC. Protein sequence: CASSPVRGGDEQYF. Looking up the rest from reference TRBV18 and TRBJ2-7 gives the full variable domain: NAGVMQNPRHLVRRRGQEARLRCSPMKGHSHVYWYRQLPEEGLKFMVYLQKENIIDESGMPKERFSAEFPKEGPSILRIQQVVRGDSAAYFCASSPVRGGDEQYFGPGTRLTVT.

V gene TRBV5-1 combines with J gene TRBJ1-1; D call uncertain. V lost 3 bases, J lost 3 bases, and 12 bases lay in between. The length of the CDR3 is 14 residues. Germline V gene lookup returns CDR1 SGHRS and CDR2 YFSETQ. DNA for the CDR3: TGCGCCAGCAGCTCAGAAGGAAGTCACACTGAAGCTTTCTTT. It is translated as CASSSEGSHTEAFF.

The rearrangement uses TRBV5-6 and TRBJ1-1; D is undetermined. This CDR3 has 14 amino acids. Germline CDR1 reads SGHDT; CDR2 reads YYEEEE. Trimming removed 4 bases at V and 3 bases at J, with 13 bases between. The CDR3 sequence is CASSDDNRDTEAFF. CDR3 sequence (DNA): TGTGCCAGCAGCGATGACAATCGTGACACTGAAGCTTTCTTT. The full variable domain, with the rest looked up from reference TRBV5-6 and TRBJ1-1, is DAGVTQSPTHLIKTRGQQVTLRCSPKSGHDTVSWYQQALGQGPQFIFQYYEEEERQRGNFPDRFSGHQFPNYSSELNVNALLLGDSALYLCASSDDNRDTEAFFGQGTRLTVV.

The chain recombines TRBV27 with TRBJ2-5; TRBD2 aligns across 10 bases. The CDR3 loop spans 17 amino acids. Losses at the gene ends were 6 bases for V and 1 base for J; bases not matched to a gene: 11. CDR1 and CDR2 from the germline V gene are MNHEY and SMNVEV (reference sequence). The CDR3, as DNA: TGTGCCAGCAGCTTCTCTAAGACTAGCGGGTTCCAAGAGACCCAGTACTTC. This codes for CASSFSKTSGFQETQYF.

CDR3 protein: CASSLMPSGGQETQYF. The DNA of the CDR3 is TGTGCCAGCAGTTTAATGCCTAGCGGGGGGCAAGAGACCCAGTACTTC. The rearrangement joins TRBV27 to TRBJ2-5; 11 nucleotides line up with TRBD2. The CDR3 spans 16 residues. The trim removed 2 bases at V and 2 bases at J, leaving 4 bases unmatched. Per the germline V gene, CDR1 is MNHEY and CDR2 is SMNVEV (reference sequence).

The rearrangement links TRBV4-2 to TRBJ1-6; D is unclear. The CDR3 is 14 amino acids. Per the germline V gene, CDR1 is LGHNA and CDR2 is YNFKEQ. The ends were cut back, 1 base at V and 7 bases at J, with 8 bases in the middle. CDR3 DNA: TGTGCCAGCAGCCAAGTTTCTGCAAATTCACCCCTCCACTTT. Amino acid sequence: CASSQVSANSPLHF.

This clone has a single count. The J gene is TRBJ1-5, the V gene TRBV5-1, with a weak D call TRBD1 (6 bases). This CDR3 has 16 amino acids. Between the trimmed V and J ends, which lost 0 bases and 0 bases, there was a span of 10 bases. Germline V CDR1 and CDR2: SGHRS, YFSETQ. CDR3 in amino acids: CASSLERGYSNQPQHF. The CDR3 DNA reads as TGCGCCAGCAGCTTGGAAAGGGGGTATAGCAATCAGCCCCAGCATTTT.

The chain links TRBV12-3 or TRBV12-4 to TRBJ1-5; D ambiguous. This CDR3 is built from 13 residues. V lost 0 bases and J lost 6, with 6 bases in between. CDR3 in amino acids: CASSLADTQPQHF. The CDR3 nucleotides are TGTGCCAGCAGTTTAGCCGACACTCAGCCCCAGCATTTT.

The chain recombines TRBV5-8 with TRBJ2-1, with 10 bases aligning to TRBD2. This CDR3 region has 16 residues. Germline-derived CDR1 and CDR2 are SGHTS and YDEGEE. Trimming took 4 bases from V and 0 from J; bases not matched to a gene: 4. CDR3 sequence: CASSNGLAVSYNEQFF. DNA for the CDR3: TGTGCCAGCAGCAATGGACTAGCGGTCTCCTACAATGAGCAGTTCTTC. Full variable domain (missing parts from reference TRBV5-8 and TRBJ2-1): EAGVTQSPTHLIKTRGQQATLRCSPISGHTSVYWYQQALGLGLQFLLWYDEGEERNRGNFPPRFSGRQFPNYSSELNVNALELEDSALYLCASSNGLAVSYNEQFFGPGTRLTVL.

The table lists this clone with a few counts. This chain joins TRBV19 and TRBJ1-2; possible D gene TRBD1, 5 bases. Trimming removed 5 bases from V and 5 bases from J, with 18 bases in between. CDR3 length: 15 amino acids. CDR1 and CDR2 (germline): LNHDA, SQIVND (reference sequence). The CDR3 DNA sequence: TGTGCCAGTAGTCCTGCTGTTGGGACTCTTTATGGCTACACCTTC. It is translated as CASSPAVGTLYGYTF.

The chain combines TRBV5-1 with TRBJ2-5; D is possibly TRBD1 or TRBD2 (6 bases each). Germline assignment: CDR1 SGHRS and CDR2 YFSETQ. This CDR3 spans 13 amino acids. Trimming removed 0 bases at V and 10 bases at J, with 13 bases between. The CDR3 DNA follows: TGCGCCAGCAGCTTGGATAGGGGGGTAGTCCAGTACTTC. Protein product: CASSLDRGVVQYF. Based on the CDR3 plus reference TRBV5-1 and TRBJ2-5, the full variable domain is KAGVTQTPRYLIKTRGQQVTLSCSPISGHRSVSWYQQTPGQGLQFLFEYFSETQRNKGNFPGRFSGRQFSNSRSEMNVSTLELGDSALYLCASSLDRGVVQYFGPGTRLLVL.

This clone is a singleton in its sample. The V and J genes are TRBV27 and TRBJ2-7, with 7 bases matching TRBD2. The junction had 6 bases not matched to a gene; V was cut back by 2 bases and J by 2 bases. The CDR3 spans 15 residues. CDR1 and CDR2 from the germline V gene are MNHEY and SMNVEV (reference sequence). The CDR3 protein is CASSLIPSGTYEQYF. CDR3 DNA: TGTGCCAGCAGTTTAATACCTAGCGGAACCTACGAGCAGTACTTC.

This sequence joins TRBV5-1 and TRBJ2-1; 10 nucleotides agree with TRBD2. With V trimmed by 1 base and J by 2 bases, 6 bases remained unmatched. The CDR3 loop spans 17 amino acids. Germline CDR1 is SGHRS and CDR2 is YFSETQ. This chain's CDR3 is CASSLIAGGATYNEQFF. CDR3 sequence (DNA): TGCGCCAGCAGCTTGATAGCGGGGGGCGCTACCTACAATGAGCAGTTCTTC.

The rearrangement links TRBV10-1 to TRBJ2-2; maybe TRBD2 (6 bases). V was trimmed by 4 bases and J by 1 base, leaving 16 bases between them. Germline V gives CDR1 WNHNN, CDR2 SYGVQD (reference sequence). The CDR3 extends over 17 amino acids. CDR3 nucleotides: TGCGCCAGCAGTGCCCCCGAGCAGGGACTGAACACCGGGGAGCTGTTTTTT. Its protein is CASSAPEQGLNTGELFF.

The chain has TRBV3-1 (or the pseudogene TRBV3-2) and TRBJ2-7; weak D call: TRBD1 (5 bases). V gave up 0 bases and J gave up 7 bases, with 10 bases separating them. Germline V CDR1 and CDR2: LGHDT, YNNKEL (reference sequence). The CDR3 length is 13 residues. CDR3 region: CASSQEGAEEQYF. The CDR3 nucleotides are TGTGCCAGCAGCCAAGAAGGGGCCGAAGAGCAGTACTTC.

This chain connects TRBV19 to TRBJ1-6; 7 bases align to TRBD1. The germline V gene has CDR1 LNHDA and CDR2 SQIVND (reference sequence). The length of the CDR3 is 16 residues. After removal of 0 bases from V and 10 bases from J, the junction contained 9 bases not matched to a gene. The CDR3 spells CASSIDNDREPSPLHF. The CDR3 DNA reads as TGTGCCAGTAGTATAGATAATGACAGGGAACCCTCACCCCTCCACTTT. The complete variable domain, with remaining parts taken from reference TRBV19 and TRBJ1-6, reads DGGITQSPKYLFRKEGQNVTLSCEQNLNHDAMYWYRQDPGQGLRLIYYSQIVNDFQKGDIAEGYSVSREKKESFPLTVTSAQKNPTAFYLCASSIDNDREPSPLHFGNGTRLTVT.